This entry lists 8 T cell receptor beta chains sequenced from one sample in a study of pediatric ulcerative colitis. Repertoires were generated with immunoSEQ multiplex PCR, while TCRdb's copy carries only in-frame clones and drops some. The data hold under 6,000 clones, with 89% observed a single time. Sequencing was performed on blood. All receptors come from a boy aged 5 to 17 with mild ulcerative colitis.

This sequence joins TRBV30 and TRBJ2-7; D remains ambiguous. CDR1 GTSNPN and CDR2 SVGIG come from the germline V gene (reference sequence). The germline V and J ends were trimmed by 5 bases and 6 bases, with 11 bases remaining between them. The CDR3 consists of 11 residues. CDR3 sequence: CAWRTFLEQYF. CDR3 DNA sequence: TGTGCCTGGCGAACCTTCCTCGAGCAGTACTTC. The full variable domain, completed using reference TRBV30 and TRBJ2-7, is SQTIHQWPATLVQPVGSPLSLECTVEGTSNPNLYWYRQAAGRGLQLLFYSVGIGQISSEVPQNLSASRPQDRQFILSSKKLLLSDSGFYLCAWRTFLEQYFGPGTRLTVT.

The chain couples TRBV19 to TRBJ1-4; no clear D gene. With 5 bases removed from V and 7 bases from J, the gap between germline ends came to 8 bases. The V gene's germline CDR1 is LNHDA and CDR2 SQIVND (reference sequence). The CDR3 is 12 residues long. Written as DNA, the CDR3 is TGTGCCAGTAGTTATCCGGGTGAAAAACTGTTTTTT. As protein: CASSYPGEKLFF.

This sequence joins TRBV11-2 and TRBJ2-3; tentatively, D is TRBD2 (5 bases). Deletions cut 4 bases from V and 8 bases from J, with 13 bases between. CDR3 size: 13 residues. In germline, CDR1 is SGHAT, CDR2 FQNNGV. This CDR3 is CASSSLLGVTQYF. CDR3 in DNA: TGTGCCAGCAGCTCCCTACTAGGTGTTACGCAGTATTTT. The full variable domain, rest sourced from reference TRBV11-2 and TRBJ2-3, is EAGVAQSPRYKIIEKRQSVAFWCNPISGHATLYWYQQILGQGPKLLIQFQNNGVVDDSQLPKDRFSAERLKGVDSTLKIQPAKLEDSAVYLCASSSLLGVTQYFGPGTRLTVL.

The V call is TRBV6-6, the J call TRBJ1-1, with a possible D match to TRBD1 (6 bases). The germline V gene has CDR1 MNHNY and CDR2 SVGAGI (reference sequence). V gave up 9 bases and J gave up 4 bases, with 12 bases separating them. This CDR3 spans 12 amino acids. In nucleotides, the CDR3 is TGTGCCAGTTCACAGGGTACCACTGAAGCTTTCTTT. Protein sequence: CASSQGTTEAFF.

This chain links TRBV30 with TRBJ2-5, with TRBD1 matching over 7 bases. With V trimmed by 0 bases and J by 5 bases, 6 bases remained unmatched. Looked up from germline, CDR1 is GTSNPN and CDR2 is SVGIG (reference sequence). The CDR3 runs to 14 residues. CDR3 nucleotide sequence: TGTGCCTGGAGTGTACTAGGGGGCCGGGAGACCCAGTACTTC. It encodes CAWSVLGGRETQYF.

The rearrangement links TRBV6-6 to TRBJ2-2; 9 bases align to TRBD1. The CDR3 sequence is 15 residues long. Trimming at V came to 5 bases and at J to 6 bases, leaving 7 bases not matched to a gene. CDR1 is MNHNY and CDR2 is SVGAGI in the germline V gene (reference sequence). CDR3 in amino acids: CASSPGQGWSGELFF. The CDR3 nucleotides are TGTGCCAGCAGTCCGGGACAGGGTTGGTCCGGGGAGCTGTTTTTT.

This chain links TRBV27 with TRBJ1-3; D not certain. The CDR3 totals 15 residues. V lost 0 bases and J lost 4, with 10 bases in between. CDR1 is MNHEY, CDR2 SMNVEV, per germline (reference sequence). The CDR3 DNA follows: TGTGCCAGCAGTTTATCGTCGGGTCCCGGAAACACCATATATTTT. Translation gives CASSLSSGPGNTIYF.

This clone was found once. This rearrangement joins TRBV7-9 to TRBJ2-1; a weak D match, TRBD1 (6 bases). Germline CDR1 and CDR2: SEHNR and FQNEAQ (reference sequence). The germline V and J ends were trimmed by 4 bases and 0 bases, with 10 bases remaining between them. This CDR3 has 15 residues. The CDR3 coding sequence is TGTGCCAGCAGCTACTCCAGGGGCTCCTACAATGAGCAGTTCTTC. This encodes CASSYSRGSYNEQFF.